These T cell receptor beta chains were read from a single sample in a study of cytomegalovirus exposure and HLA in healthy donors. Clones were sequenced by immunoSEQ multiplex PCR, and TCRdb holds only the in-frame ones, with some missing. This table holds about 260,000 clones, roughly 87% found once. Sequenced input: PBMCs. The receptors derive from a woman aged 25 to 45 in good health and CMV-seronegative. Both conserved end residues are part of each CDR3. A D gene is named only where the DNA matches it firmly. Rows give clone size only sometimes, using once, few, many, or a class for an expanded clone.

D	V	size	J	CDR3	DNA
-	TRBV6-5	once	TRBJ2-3	CASSPQGSGTDTQYF	TGTGCCAGCAGTCCCCAGGGCTCTGGCACAGATACGCAGTATTTT
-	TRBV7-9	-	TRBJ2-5	CASSTLQGRLETQYF	TGTGCCAGCAGCACACTACAGGGTAGATTAGAGACCCAGTACTTC
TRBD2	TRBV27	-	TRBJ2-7	CASSYSSGSTYEQYF	TGTGCCAGCAGCTACTCTAGCGGTTCTACCTACGAGCAGTACTTC
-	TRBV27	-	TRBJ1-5	CASSFDSTLHQPQHF	TGTGCCAGCAGTTTCGACTCTACATTGCATCAGCCCCAGCATTTT
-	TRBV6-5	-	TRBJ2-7	CASSFRQVLPYEQYF	TGTGCCAGCAGTTTCAGACAGGTCCTACCCTACGAGCAGTACTTC
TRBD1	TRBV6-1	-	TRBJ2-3	CASSEVLWTGDTDTQYF	TGTGCCAGCAGTGAAGTCTTATGGACAGGGGACACAGATACGCAGTATTTT
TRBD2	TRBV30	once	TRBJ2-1	CAWSGLAGLLNEQFF	TGTGCCTGGAGCGGACTAGCGGGTCTTCTCAATGAGCAGTTCTTC
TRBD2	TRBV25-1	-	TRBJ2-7	CASSVGGRGREQYF	TGTGCCAGCAGTGTAGGCGGGAGGGGCCGCGAGCAGTACTTC
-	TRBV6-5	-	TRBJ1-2	CASSWKTGYGYTF	TGTGCCAGCAGTTGGAAGACGGGGTATGGCTACACCTTC
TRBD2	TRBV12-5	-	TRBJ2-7	CASGLISGTSRPEQYF	TGTGCTAGTGGTTTGATATCCGGGACTAGTCGTCCCGAGCAGTACTTC
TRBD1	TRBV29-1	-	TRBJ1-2	CSSGDREDFGYTF	TGCAGCTCGGGCGACAGGGAGGACTTTGGCTACACCTTC
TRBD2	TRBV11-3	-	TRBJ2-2	CASSLNPFGLAGTGELFF	TGTGCCAGCAGCTTAAACCCCTTTGGACTAGCTGGCACCGGGGAGCTGTTTTTT
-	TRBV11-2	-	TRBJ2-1	CASSLGGRGNEQFF	TGTGCCAGCAGCTTAGGGGGGCGGGGCAATGAGCAGTTCTTC
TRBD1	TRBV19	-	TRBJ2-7	CASSIRGQDRERVEQYF	TGTGCCAGTAGTATTCGGGGTCAGGACAGGGAACGGGTCGAGCAGTACTTC
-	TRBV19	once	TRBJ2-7	CASSIRAAGMEGYEQYF	TGTGCCAGTAGTATTAGGGCGGCGGGCATGGAGGGCTACGAGCAGTACTTC
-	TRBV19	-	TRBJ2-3	CASSIARGQGQGGTQYF	TGTGCCAGTAGTATAGCCCGGGGGCAGGGACAAGGGGGTACGCAGTATTTT
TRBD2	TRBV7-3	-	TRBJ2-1	CASSSWTSGSYNEQFF	TGTGCCAGCAGCTCATGGACTAGCGGGTCCTACAATGAGCAGTTCTTC
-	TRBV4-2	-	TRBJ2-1	CASRPGGISYNEQFF	TGTGCCAGCAGACCCGGTGGGATCTCCTACAATGAGCAGTTCTTC
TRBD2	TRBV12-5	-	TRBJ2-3	CASGLGLAGGTDTQYF	TGTGCTAGTGGTTTGGGACTAGCGGGAGGCACAGATACGCAGTATTTT
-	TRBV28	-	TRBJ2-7	CASSFGRAYEQYF	TGTGCCAGCAGTTTTGGTAGGGCCTACGAGCAGTACTTC
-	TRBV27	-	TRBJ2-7	CASSLSQFGEQYF	TGTGCCAGCAGTTTATCCCAGTTCGGCGAGCAGTACTTC
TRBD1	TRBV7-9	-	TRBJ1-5	CASSLAGQGDQPQHF	TGTGCCAGCAGCTTAGCGGGACAGGGCGATCAGCCCCAGCATTTT
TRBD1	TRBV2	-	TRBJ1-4	CASTQDRGRALNEKLFF	TGTGCCAGCACCCAAGACAGGGGGCGAGCCCTGAATGAAAAACTGTTTTTT
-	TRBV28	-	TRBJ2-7	CASSTRGVGYEQYF	TGTGCCAGCAGCACCAGGGGGGTAGGCTACGAGCAGTACTTC
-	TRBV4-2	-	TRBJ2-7	CASSYQTGLSYEQYF	TGTGCCAGCAGCTACCAGACAGGCCTCTCCTACGAGCAGTACTTC
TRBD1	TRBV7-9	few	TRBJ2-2	CASSKQGSTGELFF	TGTGCCAGCAGCAAACAGGGGTCCACCGGGGAGCTGTTTTTT
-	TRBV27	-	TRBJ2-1	CASSLQAPSSYNEQFF	TGTGCCAGCAGTTTACAGGCCCCCTCCTCCTACAATGAGCAGTTCTTC
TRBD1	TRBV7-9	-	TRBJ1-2	CASSRKVLDRRKAGGYTF	TGTGCCAGCAGCCGGAAGGTATTGGACAGGAGGAAAGCGGGTGGCTACACCTTC
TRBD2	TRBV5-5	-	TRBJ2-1	CASSLLGSGRAGDEQFF	TGTGCCAGCAGCTTGTTGGGTAGCGGGAGGGCCGGGGATGAGCAGTTCTTC
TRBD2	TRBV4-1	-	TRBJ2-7	CASSQSMAGATYEQYF	TGCGCCAGCAGCCAATCTATGGCGGGAGCCACCTACGAGCAGTACTTC
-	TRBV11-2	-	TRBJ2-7	CASSLDLRLSYEQYF	TGTGCCAGCAGCTTAGATCTGCGGCTCTCCTACGAGCAGTACTTC
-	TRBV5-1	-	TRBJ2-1	CASSLASMNEQFF	TGCGCCAGCAGCTTAGCTAGTATGAATGAGCAGTTCTTC
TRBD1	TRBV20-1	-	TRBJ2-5	CSASPNRGQYF	TGCAGTGCGTCCCCAAACAGGGGCCAGTACTTC
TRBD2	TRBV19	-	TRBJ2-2	CASTELAGGTTGELFF	TGTGCCAGTACGGAATTAGCGGGAGGCACTACCGGGGAGCTGTTTTTT
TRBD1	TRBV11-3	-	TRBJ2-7	CASSLRDSPYEQYF	TGTGCCAGCAGCTTACGGGACAGCCCCTACGAGCAGTACTTC
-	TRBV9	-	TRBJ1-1	CASSVHPSFEAFF	TGTGCCAGCAGCGTACACCCGTCATTTGAAGCTTTCTTT
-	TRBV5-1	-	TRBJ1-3	CASSLGSGISSGNTIYF	TGCGCCAGCAGCTTGGGGTCAGGGATTAGCTCTGGAAACACCATATATTTT
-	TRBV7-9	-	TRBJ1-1	CASSLSRVTEAFF	TGTGCCAGCAGCTTATCCCGAGTGACTGAAGCTTTCTTT
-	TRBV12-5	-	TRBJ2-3	CASGTSRGQSDTQYF	TGTGCTAGTGGTACGAGTCGGGGCCAGTCGGATACGCAGTATTTT
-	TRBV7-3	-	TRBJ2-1	CASSQAGTWGPGDEQFF	TGTGCCAGCAGCCAAGCGGGTACGTGGGGACCGGGCGATGAGCAGTTCTTC
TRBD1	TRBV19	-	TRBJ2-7	CASSSPRTGQDEQYF	TGTGCCAGTAGTAGTCCTCGGACAGGCCAGGACGAGCAGTACTTC
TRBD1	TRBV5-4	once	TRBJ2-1	CASSSKQGAPSRNEQFF	TGTGCCAGCAGCTCGAAACAGGGGGCCCCTTCCCGCAATGAGCAGTTCTTC
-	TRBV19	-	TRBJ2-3	CASSFDTSDTQYF	TGTGCCAGTAGTTTCGACACCTCAGATACGCAGTATTTT